This T cell receptor beta chain was documented in a study of OX40 agonist ivuxolimab in advanced cancers. At the level of the study: Patients received the agonistic anti-OX40 (CD134) antibody ivuxolimab. Each dose-escalation patient presented with hepatocellular carcinoma, melanoma, renal cell or head and neck cancer. Study-wide results and caveats: CD4+ and CD8+ blood T cells expanded clonally by week 6 at 0.1 to 3.0 mg/kg. Among the lowest levels of clonal expansion were found in partial responders at 0.1-3.0 mg/kg.

As to this clone: What it recognizes is unknown.

Germline CDR1 MNHNS, CDR2 SASEGT. The CDR3 has 14 residues. V dropped 3 bases and J dropped 5; count of bases not matched to a gene: 3. Only in-frame clones appear in the TCRdb table, and some are missing; sequencing was by immunoSEQ multiplex PCR. The repertoire has around 80,000 clones, more than 70% of them found once; the top ten carry 2% to 2.5%. This sequence was found in an adult with an advanced solid tumor such as melanoma, head and neck, liver or kidney cancer. The chain recombines TRBV6-1 with TRBJ2-2; TRBD2 agrees at 7 bases. The starting material was CD4+ or CD8+ T cells sorted from blood, obtained in a trial of the OX40 agonist ivuxolimab. DNA for the CDR3: TGTGCCAGCAGTGATACTAGCGTTACCGGGGAGCTGTTTTTT. As protein: CASSDTSVTGELFF.